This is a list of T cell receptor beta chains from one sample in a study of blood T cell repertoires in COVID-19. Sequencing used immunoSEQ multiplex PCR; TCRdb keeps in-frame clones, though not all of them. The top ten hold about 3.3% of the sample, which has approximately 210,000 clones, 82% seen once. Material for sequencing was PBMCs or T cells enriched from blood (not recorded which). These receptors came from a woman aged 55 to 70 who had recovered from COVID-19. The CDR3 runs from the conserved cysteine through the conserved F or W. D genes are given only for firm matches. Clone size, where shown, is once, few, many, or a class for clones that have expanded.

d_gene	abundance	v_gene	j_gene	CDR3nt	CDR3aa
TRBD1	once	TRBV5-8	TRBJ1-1	TGTGCCAGCAGCAGCCGGGACAGGGTTCATACTGAAGCTTTCTTT	CASSSRDRVHTEAFF
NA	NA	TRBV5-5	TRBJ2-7	TGTGCCAGCAGCTTGGCGCGCAACTCCTACGAGCAGTACTTC	CASSLARNSYEQYF
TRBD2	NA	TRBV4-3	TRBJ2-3	TGCGCCAGCAGCCAAGATAGGACTAGTCTAGATACGCAGTATTTT	CASSQDRTSLDTQYF
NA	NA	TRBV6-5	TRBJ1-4	TGTGCCAGCAGTTATTACAGACAGATTAATGAAAAACTGTTTTTT	CASSYYRQINEKLFF
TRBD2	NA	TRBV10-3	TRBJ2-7	TGTGCCACGGGACTAGCGGGGGGCTCCTACGAGCAGTACTTC	CATGLAGGSYEQYF
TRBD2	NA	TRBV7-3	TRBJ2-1	TGTGCCAGCAGCTTAAGCGGGGGGCCCTACAATGAGCAGTTCTTC	CASSLSGGPYNEQFF
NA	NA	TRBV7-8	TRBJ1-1	TGTGCCAGCAGCTTAGGTCGGGGAAAGAACACTGAAGCTTTCTTT	CASSLGRGKNTEAFF
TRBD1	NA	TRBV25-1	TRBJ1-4	TGTGCCAGCAGTGGCACAGGGGTGAAGAATGAAAAACTGTTTTTT	CASSGTGVKNEKLFF
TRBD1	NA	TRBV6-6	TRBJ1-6	TGTGCCAGCACCCGAGGACAGGGTAATTCACCCCTCCACTTT	CASTRGQGNSPLHF
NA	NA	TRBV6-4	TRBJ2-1	TGTGCCAGCAGTGACTCTGGAACGGGAAACAATGAGCAGTTCTTC	CASSDSGTGNNEQFF
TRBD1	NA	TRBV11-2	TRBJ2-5	TGTGCCAGCAGCTTTCCGTTGGACAGGGGACTCCAAGAGACCCAGTACTTC	CASSFPLDRGLQETQYF
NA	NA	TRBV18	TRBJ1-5	TGTGCCAGCTCAACCGGGGAGATAGGTCAGCCCCAGCATTTT	CASSTGEIGQPQHF
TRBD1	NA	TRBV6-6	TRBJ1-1	TGTGCCAGCACCCTGACAGGGGCGAACACTGAAGCTTTCTTT	CASTLTGANTEAFF
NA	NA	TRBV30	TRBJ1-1	TGTGCCTGGAGTGAGGGAGGGAGGGCTGAAGCTTTCTTT	CAWSEGGRAEAFF
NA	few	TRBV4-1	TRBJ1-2	TGCGCCAGCAGCCAAGATTGGGGGGGCAACTACTATGGCTACACCTTC	CASSQDWGGNYYGYTF
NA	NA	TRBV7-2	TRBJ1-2	TGTGCCAGCAGCCCCAACAGAGAGTCCGGCTACACCTTC	CASSPNRESGYTF
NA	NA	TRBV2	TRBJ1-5	TGTGCCAGCAGTGAAGAGGAGGGTCGGAATCAGCCCCAGCATTTT	CASSEEEGRNQPQHF
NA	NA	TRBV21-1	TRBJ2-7	TGTGCCAGCAGCTCACCTCCGTTGACAGGGGCCTACGAGCAGTACTTC	CASSSPPLTGAYEQYF
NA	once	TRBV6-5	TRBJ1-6	TGTGCCAGCAGTTTCAGGGATAATTCACCCCTCCACTTT	CASSFRDNSPLHF
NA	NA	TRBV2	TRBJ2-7	TGTGCCAGCAGTGAAGCGTCCCGGAGAGGCTACGAGCAGTACTTC	CASSEASRRGYEQYF
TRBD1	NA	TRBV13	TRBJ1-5	TGTGCCAGCAGCTGGACGTCGACAGGGAGCAAGTTTTACGCCCAGCATTTT	CASSWTSTGSKFYAQHF
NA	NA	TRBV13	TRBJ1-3	TGTGCCAGCAGCCCCATTGGAGTAGGAAACACCATATATTTT	CASSPIGVGNTIYF
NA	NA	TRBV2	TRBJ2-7	TGTGCCAGCAGGCCGGCGGGTGGGTACGAGCAGTACTTC	CASRPAGGYEQYF